This T cell receptor (beta chain) stems from a study of human T cells and chemical hapten exposure. Study-level points and caveats: Positively correlated with patch test score were the counts of PT1 expanded TCRs.

As for time point: patch test 1, 2 weeks after DPC sensitization. Treatment indicated: therapeutic diphenylcyclopropenone sensitization with weekly scalp DPC. In this sample, this clonotype turned up many times. The antigen is undetermined. The CDR3 has 15 amino acids. Losses at the gene ends were 5 bases for V and 9 bases for J; bases not matched to a gene: 10. The germline V gene encodes CDR1 DFQATT and CDR2 SNEGSKA (reference sequence). TCRdb reprocessed the RACE reads with MiXCR, giving one entry per CDR3 protein. The sample records approximately 57,000 distinct CDR3 sequences, 9.3% being singletons.

The rearrangement uses TRBV20-1 and TRBJ1-6; 10 nucleotides agree with TRBD1. The starting material was whole blood, obtained in connection with sensitization to the hapten diphenylcyclopropenone (DPC). The receptor was derived from a middle-aged woman with alopecia areata. Some clones in this sample may be carry-over from other donors' samples. The CDR3, as DNA: TGCAGTGCTCCGAGACCGGGACAGGGGAGTTCACCCCTCCACTTT. Its translation: CSAPRPGQGSSPLHF.